A single sample is the source of the 12 T cell receptor beta chains below, sequenced in a study of T cell responses to AZD1222 COVID-19 vaccine. Some clones are missing from TCRdb's copy, which holds only in-frame ones; the method was immunoSEQ multiplex PCR. The table lists 25,000 to 30,000 clones, around 92% of them singletons. The sample consisted of peripheral blood, taken 28 days after the second AZD1222 dose. Source of these receptors: an adult who received the AZD1222 COVID-19 vaccine.

The chain is built from TRBV6-5 and TRBJ2-3, with D tentatively TRBD1 (7 bases). The CDR3 runs to 15 residues. CDR1 is MNHEY and CDR2 is SVGAGI in the germline V gene. Trimming left V 5 bases short and J 0 bases short, with 12 bases between. In DNA form, the CDR3 reads TGTGCCAGCAGTCCCCAGGGGGGAAGCACAGATACGCAGTATTTT. Translating gives CASSPQGGSTDTQYF.

The CDR3 DNA reads TGTGCCAGCAGTTTAGGACGGATTTACTCCTCTGGGGCCAACGTCCTGACTTTC. Its translation: CASSLGRIYSSGANVLTF. The chain has TRBV27 and TRBJ2-6; no clear D gene. Germline CDR1 MNHEY, CDR2 SMNVEV (reference sequence). The CDR3 spans 18 residues. Trimming shortened V by 2 bases and J by 0 bases, and 14 bases separated the two germline ends.

The chain combines TRBV19 with TRBJ1-2, with 9 bases matching TRBD1. Losses at the gene ends were 4 bases for V and 5 bases for J; bases not matched to a gene: 11. CDR1 and CDR2 (germline): LNHDA, SQIVND (reference sequence). The CDR3 contains 16 residues. The CDR3 nucleotides read TGTGCCAGTAGTACACTACCGGGACAGGGTGTTTATGGCTACACCTTC. This codes for CASSTLPGQGVYGYTF.

The CDR3 protein is CASSPEIDGTGHTYNSPLHF. DNA for the CDR3: TGTGCCAGCAGCCCGGAGATAGACGGGACGGGACATACCTATAATTCACCCCTCCACTTT. The chain recombines TRBV7-8 with TRBJ1-6, with D possibly TRBD1 on 6 matching bases. V dropped 5 bases and J dropped 2 bases, with 25 bases sitting between them. The length of the CDR3 is 20 residues. Germline V gene sequence: CDR1 SGHVS, CDR2 FQNEAQ.

This clone has only one observation. The chain links TRBV19 to TRBJ1-3, with D unclear. The V end lost 5 bases, the J end lost 0 bases, and 8 bases lay between the germline ends. This CDR3 is 14 amino acids long. Germline assignment: CDR1 LNHDA and CDR2 SQIVND (reference sequence). As DNA, the CDR3 is TGTGCCAGTAGTGGATTCCGCTCTGGAAACACCATATATTTT. This codes for CASSGFRSGNTIYF.

The chain combines TRBV7-8 with TRBJ2-7; tentatively, D is TRBD2 (6 bases). V was shortened by 5 bases and J by 2 bases, with 10 bases between the two germline ends. The V gene's germline CDR1 is SGHVS and CDR2 FQNEAQ. The length of the CDR3 is 13 residues. The CDR3 nucleotides read TGTGCCAGCAGCCGTGCGGGGACCTACGAGCAGTACTTC. It translates to CASSRAGTYEQYF.

V gene TRBV28 combines with J gene TRBJ2-7; 9 bases map to TRBD2. V gave up 6 bases and J gave up 0 bases; unmatched junction bases: 9. CDR1 MDHEN and CDR2 SYDVKM come from the germline V gene. The CDR3 length is 16 residues. The CDR3 DNA reads as TGTGCCAGCAGAAATGGGGCGGGAGGGACCTCCTACGAGCAGTACTTC. Its protein product is CASRNGAGGTSYEQYF.

The genes are TRBV11-2 and TRBJ1-6, with 11 nucleotides matching TRBD1. Germline V gene lookup returns CDR1 SGHAT and CDR2 FQNNGV. After removal of 4 bases from V and 9 bases from J, the junction contained 8 bases not matched to a gene. The CDR3 loop spans 16 amino acids. This chain's CDR3 is CASSSHLGTGGSPLHF. In nucleotides, the CDR3 is TGTGCCAGCAGCTCCCACCTAGGGACAGGGGGTTCACCCCTCCACTTT. The full variable domain, with the rest looked up from reference TRBV11-2 and TRBJ1-6, is EAGVAQSPRYKIIEKRQSVAFWCNPISGHATLYWYQQILGQGPKLLIQFQNNGVVDDSQLPKDRFSAERLKGVDSTLKIQPAKLEDSAVYLCASSSHLGTGGSPLHFGNGTRLTVT.

The CDR3 coding sequence is TGTGCCAGTAGTTCCCGCACCCAAAGCGGGAGGGCCAAAGACGAGCAGTACTTC. Translating gives CASSSRTQSGRAKDEQYF. The V gene is TRBV19, the J gene TRBJ2-7, with TRBD2 matching 10 bases. CDR3 length: 18 amino acids. The germline gives CDR1 LNHDA, CDR2 SQIVND (reference sequence). V trimming: 5 bases; J trimming: 5 bases; junction bases outside the gene matches: 18.

The chain links TRBV4-3 to TRBJ2-4, with D maybe TRBD2 (5 bases). Germline CDR1 and CDR2: LGHNA and YSLEER. Trimming shortened V by 0 bases and J by 2 bases, and 29 bases separated the two germline ends. There are 22 residues in the CDR3. The CDR3 region is CASSQEVTRAPFLTGTKNIQYF. In nucleotides, the CDR3 is TGCGCCAGCAGCCAAGAAGTTACTAGGGCCCCATTCCTTACGGGGACCAAAAACATTCAGTACTTC.

The gene calls are TRBV7-8 and TRBJ2-4; 7 bases line up with TRBD1. J was trimmed by 5 bases and V by 3 bases; bases with no gene match: 7. From germline, CDR1 is SGHVS and CDR2 FQNEAQ. This CDR3 is built from 15 residues. The CDR3 spells CASSLSYRGENIQYF. The CDR3 coding sequence is TGTGCCAGCAGCTTGTCCTACAGGGGTGAAAACATTCAGTACTTC.

The chain couples TRBV27 to TRBJ2-7, with D perhaps given as TRBD1 or TRBD2 (5 bases each). Between the trimmed V and J ends, which lost 6 bases and 3 bases, there was a span of 18 bases. Germline assignment: CDR1 MNHEY and CDR2 SMNVEV (reference sequence). CDR3 length equals 15 residues. Here the CDR3 reads CASRSGRISGYEQYF. Written as DNA, the CDR3 is TGTGCCAGCAGGTCGGGGCGCATTAGTGGCTACGAGCAGTACTTC.